What follows are 8 T cell receptor beta chains derived from one specimen sequenced in a study of T-cell memory formation after mild COVID-19. TCRdb re-derived calls from the 5' RACE reads in MiXCR, one entry per CDR3 protein. Of 280,000 or so distinct CDR3 sequences listed, around 17% are singletons. Source material: PBMCs or a T cell subset sorted from them (not recorded which). The receptors come from a man younger than 30 who had mild COVID-19 (a few samples of this study predate the infection). Cell type and time point are not known.

The chain carries TRBV6-5 and TRBJ2-7, with 7 positions matching TRBD1. V lost 2 bases and J lost 4; bases outside the gene matches: 8. The CDR3 spans 15 residues. Germline lookup yields CDR1 MNHEY and CDR2 SVGAGI. The CDR3 DNA reads TGTGCCAGCAGTTACGGGCGAGGGGGCAGGTACGAGCAGTACGTC. It translates to CASSYGRGGRYEQYV.

The rearrangement joins TRBV7-3 to TRBJ2-2; D is perhaps TRBD2 (5 bases). Germline V CDR1 and CDR2: SGHTA, FQGTGA. Between the trimmed V and J ends, which lost 5 bases and 9 bases, there was a span of 16 bases. This CDR3 is built from 14 residues. The DNA of the CDR3 is TGTGCCAGCAGCAAAATGGCTAGCTCCCGGGAGCTGTTTTTT. Its protein product is CASSKMASSRELFF.

This clonotype showed up just a few times. The chain recombines TRBV6-5 with TRBJ2-5; tentatively, D is TRBD2 (6 bases). The CDR3 sequence is 14 residues long. V gave up 0 bases and J gave up 5 bases, with 10 bases separating them. Germline lookup yields CDR1 MNHEY and CDR2 SVGAGI. CDR3 amino acids: CASSYSFRGETQYF. The CDR3 DNA reads TGTGCCAGCAGTTACTCGTTTCGGGGGGAGACCCAGTACTTC.

This clonotype was counted a few times. The CDR3 coding sequence is TGTGCCACCAGTGATCAGGGTTACAATGAGCAGTTCTTC. Its protein product is CATSDQGYNEQFF. This chain uses TRBV24-1 with TRBJ2-1, with D possibly TRBD1 on 5 matching bases. Trimming removed 3 bases from V and 4 bases from J, with 6 bases in between. CDR3 size: 13 residues. Germline V gene lookup returns CDR1 KGHDR and CDR2 SFDVKD.

This clonotype was picked up many times. The chain couples TRBV20-1 to TRBJ2-3; D gene uncertain. V was pared by 3 bases and J by 3 bases, with 4 bases between. In germline, CDR1 is DFQATT, CDR2 SNEGSKA (reference sequence). The CDR3 loop spans 11 amino acids. CDR3 region: CSASGTDTQYF. The DNA of the CDR3 is TGCAGTGCTAGCGGGACAGATACGCAGTATTTT.

This chain uses TRBV7-8 with TRBJ2-5, with D hard to call. CDR3 length: 15 amino acids. The germline gives CDR1 SGHVS, CDR2 FQNEAQ. Deletions cut 8 bases from V and 4 bases from J, with 20 bases between. The chain's CDR3 is CASELGPRERETQYF. The DNA of the CDR3 is TGTGCCAGCGAACTGGGCCCTAGGGAACGAGAGACCCAGTACTTC.

This clonotype appeared a few times. This chain links TRBV28 with TRBJ2-7; D is possibly TRBD2 (5 bases). Germline V gene data show CDR1 as MDHEN and CDR2 as SYDVKM. V was cut by 2 bases and J by 3 bases, with 8 bases left in between. The CDR3 is 13 residues long. The CDR3 DNA reads as TGTGCCAGCAGTTTACCTGGGAGCTACGAGCAGTACGTC. Translating gives CASSLPGSYEQYV.

This clonotype was counted only a few times. The chain carries TRBV11-2 and TRBJ2-7, with D possibly TRBD1 on 6 matching bases. The CDR3 spans 13 residues. CDR1 SGHAT and CDR2 FQNNGV come from the germline V gene. V dropped 3 bases and J dropped 2 bases, with 8 bases sitting between them. CDR3 DNA sequence: TGTGCCAGCAGCTTCGGACAGCCCTACGAGCAGTACTTC. This sequence encodes CASSFGQPYEQYF.